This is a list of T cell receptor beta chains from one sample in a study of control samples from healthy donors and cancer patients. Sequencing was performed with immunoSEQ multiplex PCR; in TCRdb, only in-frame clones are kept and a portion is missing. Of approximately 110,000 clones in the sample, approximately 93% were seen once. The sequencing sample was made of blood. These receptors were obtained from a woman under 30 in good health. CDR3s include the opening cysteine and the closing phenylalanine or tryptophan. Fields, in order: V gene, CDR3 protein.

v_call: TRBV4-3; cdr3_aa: CASSQDEEAAGTSKRRLQYF
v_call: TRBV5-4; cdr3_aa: CASSLELGTDTQYF
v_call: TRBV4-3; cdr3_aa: CASSYNVQGAGTEAFF
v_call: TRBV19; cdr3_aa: CASTLRSVGNEQFF
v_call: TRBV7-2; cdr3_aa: CASSLGALGYEQYF
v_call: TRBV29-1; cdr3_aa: CSLRGNTGELFF
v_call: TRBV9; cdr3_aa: CASSAYGRGRGVNEQFF
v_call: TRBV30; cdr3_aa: CAWSVNSRGTYGYTF
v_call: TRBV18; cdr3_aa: CASSPKVPGELFF
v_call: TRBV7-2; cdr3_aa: CASSLGPGQLTDTQYF
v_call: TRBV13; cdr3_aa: CASSFFGASLSVKNIQYF
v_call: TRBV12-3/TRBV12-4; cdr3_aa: CASSFARIGELFF
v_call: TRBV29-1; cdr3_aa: CSVAFLNEQFF
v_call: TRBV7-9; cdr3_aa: CASSSRTSGRLYNEQFF
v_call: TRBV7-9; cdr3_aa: CASSHALAGAYEQYF
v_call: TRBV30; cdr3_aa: CAWSVRGNTIYF
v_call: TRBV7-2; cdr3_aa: CASSPFSNSPQYGYTF
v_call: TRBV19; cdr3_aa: CASHTGLRNSPLHF
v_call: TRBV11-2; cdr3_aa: CASSLKLAPYEQYF
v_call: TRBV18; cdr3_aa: CASSNGHRETQYF
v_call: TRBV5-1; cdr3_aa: CASSMDRGTDTQYF